The 32 T cell receptor beta chains presented below share a single source sample, sequenced in a study of CD8+ T cells in alopecia areata. Sequencing relied on a cDNA template that was reverse transcribed from extracted RNA. The repertoire was sequenced with immunoSEQ multiplex PCR; TCRdb's copy has only in-frame clones and lacks some. The sample includes about 30,000 clones, about three fifths of them seen just once. The sample was NKG2D-high CD8+ T cells sorted from blood. The receptors derive from a human donor with alopecia areata.

The sample holds a few counts of this clone. The rearrangement uses TRBV10-2 and TRBJ2-1; 12 nucleotides line up with TRBD2. The junction had 3 bases not matched to a gene; V was cut back by 4 bases and J by 2 bases. The CDR3 is made up of 16 amino acids. Germline V gives CDR1 WSHSY, CDR2 SAAADI. The CDR3 DNA is TGCGCCAGCAGTGGACTAGCGGGAGATGCCTACAATGAGCAGTTCTTC. Translating gives CASSGLAGDAYNEQFF.

The V call is TRBV28, the J call TRBJ2-7, with D possibly called TRBD1 or TRBD2 (5 bases each). The CDR3 consists of 13 residues. Germline CDR1 and CDR2: MDHEN and SYDVKM. Trimming removed 8 bases from V and 9 bases from J, with 20 bases in between. This chain's CDR3 is CASRGVTATLQYF. Written as DNA, the CDR3 is TGTGCCAGCCGAGGGGTTACAGCAACACTGCAGTACTTC.

The rearrangement links TRBV7-2 to TRBJ2-1; tentatively, D is TRBD1 or TRBD2 (5 bases each). Trimming removed 2 bases from V and 4 bases from J, with 18 bases in between. The length of the CDR3 is 17 residues. Germline CDR1 SGHTA, CDR2 FQGNSA. CDR3 in amino acids: CASSLSPHTEGYNEQFF. CDR3 bases: TGTGCCAGCAGCTTATCCCCCCACACAGAGGGGTACAATGAGCAGTTCTTC.

The chain recombines TRBV30 with TRBJ2-3; D gene unclear. Germline V CDR1 and CDR2: GTSNPN, SVGIG (reference sequence). V was trimmed by 5 bases and J by 2 bases, leaving 14 bases between them. CDR3 length: 14 residues. This CDR3 reads CAWDLVGHTDTQYF. Written as DNA, the CDR3 is TGTGCCTGGGATTTGGTTGGTCACACAGATACGCAGTATTTT.

This chain links TRBV7-6 with TRBJ2-3; weak D call: TRBD2 (5 bases). The V gene's germline CDR1 is SGHVS and CDR2 FNYEAQ. The ends were cut back, 0 bases at V and 4 bases at J, with 8 bases in the middle. The CDR3 extends over 14 amino acids. The CDR3 protein is CASSLAGGSDTQYF. The CDR3 DNA reads as TGTGCCAGCAGCTTAGCAGGCGGGTCAGATACGCAGTATTTT.

V and J are TRBV13 and TRBJ2-7; 10 positions agree with TRBD1. CDR3 length equals 14 residues. V shed 6 bases, J shed 2 bases, and the junction held 4 bases outside the gene matches. The germline V gene has CDR1 PRHDT and CDR2 FYEKMQ (reference sequence). CDR3 in amino acids: CASRPGQGTYEQYF. CDR3 coding DNA: TGTGCCAGCAGACCGGGACAGGGGACCTACGAGCAGTACTTC. The variable domain in full, with the rest retrieved from reference TRBV13 and TRBJ2-7, is AAGVIQSPRHLIKEKRETATLKCYPIPRHDTVYWYQQGPGQDPQFLISFYEKMQSDKGSIPDRFSAQQFSDYHSELNMSSLELGDSALYFCASRPGQGTYEQYFGPGTRLTVT.

This chain links TRBV2 with TRBJ2-2; 9 bases line up with TRBD2. Germline assignment: CDR1 SNHLY and CDR2 FYNNEI. This CDR3 is built from 19 residues. The V segment lost 3 bases and the J segment 0 bases; nucleotides outside the gene matches: 11. CDR3 in DNA: TGTGCCAGCAGTGACAGTGGGGCTAGCGGGATAGCGAACACCGGGGAGCTGTTTTTT. This sequence encodes CASSDSGASGIANTGELFF.

J is TRBJ2-7 and V is TRBV6-1, with TRBD2 matching 8 bases. The germline CDR1 and CDR2 sequences are MNHNS and SASEGT. Germline trimming cut 1 base from V and 3 bases from J; bases unmatched to any gene: 5. The CDR3 contains 15 residues. The CDR3 loop reads CASSEVTGTSYEQYF. CDR3 bases: TGTGCCAGCAGTGAAGTTACCGGGACTAGCTACGAGCAGTACTTC.

The rearrangement links TRBV27 to TRBJ2-2; D not certain. The CDR3 contains 15 residues. Deletions cut 1 base from V and 6 bases from J, with 12 bases between. Germline V lookup: CDR1 MNHEY, CDR2 SMNVEV (reference sequence). CDR3 DNA: TGTGCCAGCAGTTTATGGCCTATTGTCGCCGGGGAGCTGTTTTTT. It is translated as CASSLWPIVAGELFF.

CDR3 nucleotides: TGTGCCAGCAGTCCGGGACAGGGGATATCCTACGAGCAGTACTTC. Its protein product is CASSPGQGISYEQYF. The chain combines TRBV28 with TRBJ2-7, with 10 nucleotides matching TRBD1. Losses at the gene ends were 5 bases for V and 1 base for J; bases not matched to a gene: 5. Per germline, CDR1 MDHEN and CDR2 SYDVKM. This CDR3 is built from 15 residues. The complete variable domain, with remaining parts taken from reference TRBV28 and TRBJ2-7, reads DVKVTQSSRYLVKRTGEKVFLECVQDMDHENMFWYRQDPGLGLRLIYFSYDVKMKEKGDIPEGYSVSREKKERFSLILESASTNQTSMYLCASSPGQGISYEQYFGPGTRLTVT.

The J gene is TRBJ2-7, the V gene TRBV5-4; D may be TRBD2 (6 bases). Germline V lookup: CDR1 SGHNT, CDR2 YYREEE (reference sequence). CDR3 length: 14 residues. V lost 0 bases and J lost 5, with 12 bases in between. The CDR3 DNA reads as TGTGCCAGCAGCTTGGAGTTCAGGGAGGACGAGCAGTACTTC. Translated: CASSLEFREDEQYF.

The CDR3 DNA sequence: TGTGCCAGCAGCTTAAGAGGGGGGGCCTTCTATGAGCAGTTCTTC. Protein product: CASSLRGGAFYEQFF. The chain links TRBV7-3 to TRBJ2-1; D is possibly TRBD2 (7 bases). Germline-derived CDR1 and CDR2 are SGHTA and FQGTGA. V lost 1 base and J 8 bases, leaving 15 bases between the germline ends. The CDR3 consists of 15 residues.

The chain has TRBV19 and TRBJ1-5; D remains unclear. Trimming left V 5 bases short and J 0 bases short, with 11 bases between. The CDR3 is made up of 15 amino acids. CDR1 and CDR2 (germline): LNHDA, SQIVND (reference sequence). The CDR3 sequence is CASSPFGVSNQPQHF. In nucleotides, the CDR3 is TGTGCCAGTAGTCCCTTTGGGGTTAGCAATCAGCCCCAGCATTTT.

The chain joins TRBV27 to TRBJ2-5; D remains ambiguous. The DNA end is more similar to TRBJ2-7, so the J call may be wrong. This CDR3 is 13 amino acids long. Germline V gene data show CDR1 as MNHEY and CDR2 as SMNVEV (reference sequence). CDR3 DNA sequence: TGTGCCAGCAGTCCCAGTGGGGTACACGAGCAGTACTTC. As protein: CASSPSGVHEQYF.

This chain joins TRBV18 and TRBJ2-5; weak D call: TRBD2 (5 bases). CDR3 size: 16 residues. CDR1 is KGHSH, CDR2 LQKENI, per germline. V lost 2 bases, J lost 3 bases, and 16 bases lay in between. For the CDR3, the DNA is TGTGCCAGCTCACCAACCTCAGATGGGAGAAAAGAGACCCAGTACTTC. Residues: CASSPTSDGRKETQYF.

This sequence joins TRBV7-9 and TRBJ2-5, with 9 bases matching TRBD1. With 4 bases clipped from V and 2 bases from J, the junction kept 2 bases outside the gene matches. The CDR3 totals 14 residues. CDR1 is SEHNR and CDR2 is FQNEAQ in the germline V gene (reference sequence). Here the CDR3 DNA reads TGTGCCAGCAGCTGGACAGGGGCGCAAGAGACCCAGTACTTC. This sequence encodes CASSWTGAQETQYF.

This rearrangement joins TRBV7-9 to TRBJ2-1; D may correspond to TRBD1 or TRBD2 (5 bases each). CDR1 SEHNR and CDR2 FQNEAQ come from the germline V gene (reference sequence). This CDR3 has 16 residues. V was trimmed by 2 bases and J by 4 bases, leaving 15 bases between them. CDR3 in DNA: TGTGCCAGCAGCTTACCCCGGGGCCTGATATACAATGAGCAGTTCTTC. Its translation: CASSLPRGLIYNEQFF.

This chain connects TRBV5-1 to TRBJ2-6; 7 nucleotides match TRBD1. The length of the CDR3 is 15 residues. Germline CDR1 is SGHRS and CDR2 is YFSETQ. V trimming: 5 bases; J trimming: 2 bases; junction bases outside the gene matches: 4. The CDR3 region is CASRDTGAGANVLTF. DNA of the CDR3: TGCGCCAGCAGAGATACAGGGGCTGGGGCCAACGTCCTGACTTTC.

V is TRBV7-2 and J is TRBJ2-3, with D maybe TRBD2 (6 bases). There are 14 residues in the CDR3. Between the trimmed V and J ends, which lost 2 bases and 1 base, there was a span of 7 bases. Germline values: CDR1 SGHTA, CDR2 FQGNSA. CDR3 in DNA: TGTGCCAGCAGCTTATGGGAGGGCACAGATACGCAGTATTTT. It translates to CASSLWEGTDTQYF.

The V and J genes are TRBV30 and TRBJ2-7; no definite D call. Germline V CDR1 and CDR2: GTSNPN, SVGIG (reference sequence). The V and J ends lost 2 bases and 2 bases respectively, with 10 bases between them. The CDR3 is 13 residues long. The CDR3 spells CAWSLRVTYEQYF. Here the CDR3 DNA reads TGTGCCTGGAGTTTACGCGTCACCTACGAGCAGTACTTC.

This sequence joins TRBV2 and TRBJ1-5; TRBD1 matches 7 bases. Per germline, CDR1 SNHLY and CDR2 FYNNEI. The CDR3 is made up of 16 amino acids. The V gene end was trimmed by 7 bases and the J gene end by 5 bases; junction bases not matched to a gene: 14. The CDR3 sequence: CASTLGGPAGDQPQHF. In DNA form, the CDR3 reads TGTGCCAGCACCCTAGGGGGCCCGGCGGGGGATCAGCCCCAGCATTTT.

The chain joins TRBV5-6 to TRBJ2-1; possibly TRBD2 for D (6 bases). The germline V gene encodes CDR1 SGHDT and CDR2 YYEEEE. The CDR3 extends over 16 amino acids. V lost 2 bases and J 2 bases, leaving 14 bases between the germline ends. CDR3 sequence reads: CASSFSGTATYNEQFF. CDR3 sequence (DNA): TGTGCCAGCAGCTTCTCCGGGACTGCAACCTACAATGAGCAGTTCTTC.

V and J are TRBV2 and TRBJ1-3; D may be TRBD1 (5 bases). V dropped 6 bases and J dropped 2 bases, with 29 bases sitting between them. The CDR3 is made up of 20 amino acids. Germline V gene sequence: CDR1 SNHLY, CDR2 FYNNEI. The CDR3 DNA sequence: TGTGCCAGCAGCGACGGGGCTTTAAACCGGGACCTCAATGCTGGAAACACCATATATTTT. Translated: CASSDGALNRDLNAGNTIYF. Complete variable domain (other parts from reference TRBV2 and TRBJ1-3): EPEVTQTPSHQVTQMGQEVILRCVPISNHLYFYWYRQILGQKVEFLVSFYNNEISEKSEIFDDQFSVERPDGSNFTLKIRSTKLEDSAMYFCASSDGALNRDLNAGNTIYFGEGSWLTVV.

This clone has a handful of counts. This chain joins TRBV2 and TRBJ2-3; the D is unclear. In germline, CDR1 is SNHLY, CDR2 FYNNEI. V shed 9 bases and J shed 2 bases, with 12 bases lying between them. The CDR3 loop spans 13 amino acids. CDR3 sequence reads: CARIPPLTDTQYF. CDR3 DNA: TGTGCCAGAATCCCGCCCCTCACAGATACGCAGTATTTT.

This chain uses TRBV7-9 with TRBJ2-2; D tentatively fits TRBD1 or TRBD2 (5 bases each). This CDR3 has 12 amino acids. Germline lookup yields CDR1 SEHNR and CDR2 FQNEAQ (reference sequence). V lost 6 bases, J lost 6 bases, and 8 bases lay in between. CDR3 coding DNA: TGTGCCAGCAGTCGAGGGGCCGGGGAGCTGTTTTTT. Encoded protein: CASSRGAGELFF.

The table lists this clone with a few counts. The same CDR3 can be traced to other DNA sequences in this sample. This chain connects TRBV7-9 to TRBJ2-1; no firm D call. Germline values: CDR1 SEHNR, CDR2 FQNEAQ (reference sequence). The length of the CDR3 is 13 residues. V shed 5 bases and J shed 0 bases, with 5 bases lying between them. As DNA, the CDR3 is TGTGCCAGCAGCCCGTCCTCCTACAATGAGCAGTTCTTC. It is translated as CASSPSSYNEQFF.

CDR3 amino acids: CSVVWMNTEAFF. The CDR3 DNA is TGCAGCGTTGTGTGGATGAACACTGAAGCTTTCTTT. The chain joins TRBV29-1 to TRBJ1-1, with no clear D. Trimming removed 4 bases from V and 0 bases from J, with 6 bases in between. Germline assignment: CDR1 SQVTM and CDR2 ANQGSEA. The CDR3 covers 12 residues. Variable domain in full (rest from reference TRBV29-1 and TRBJ1-1): SAVISQKPSRDICQRGTSLTIQCQVDSQVTMMFWYRQQPGQSLTLIATANQGSEATYESGFVIDKFPISRPNLTFSTLTVSNMSPEDSSIYLCSVVWMNTEAFFGQGTRLTVV.

V is TRBV4-1 and J is TRBJ1-1, with D perhaps matching TRBD1 (6 bases). V was shortened by 1 base and J by 4 bases, with 13 bases between the two germline ends. Germline values: CDR1 MGHRA, CDR2 YSYEKL. The CDR3 runs to 15 residues. In DNA form, the CDR3 reads TGCGCCAGCAGCCAAGCTACAGGGTTGGGCACTGAAGCTTTCTTT. Translated, it gives CASSQATGLGTEAFF.

This clone was seen more than once but under ten times. The rearrangement uses TRBV13 and TRBJ2-4, with D possibly being TRBD1 (6 bases). This CDR3 spans 15 amino acids. V shed 0 bases and J shed 6 bases, with 12 bases lying between them. Germline-derived CDR1 and CDR2 are PRHDT and FYEKMQ (reference sequence). DNA for the CDR3: TGTGCCAGCAGCTTAGGGACAGGAGTAGCAAACATTCAGTACTTC. Its protein is CASSLGTGVANIQYF.

The chain recombines TRBV4-1 with TRBJ2-7, with 7 positions matching TRBD2. Germline V gene sequence: CDR1 MGHRA, CDR2 YSYEKL. This CDR3 is built from 15 residues. V lost 1 base and J lost 7; bases outside the gene matches: 10. In DNA, the CDR3 is TGCGCCAGCAGCCAAGCTCCTGGGGGACTACTGGAGCAGTACTTC. This codes for CASSQAPGGLLEQYF.

V usage is TRBV6-5 and J usage is TRBJ2-7; maybe TRBD1 (5 bases). The length of the CDR3 is 13 residues. Trimming stripped 5 bases from V and 1 base from J, with 9 bases between. Looked up from germline, CDR1 is MNHEY and CDR2 is SVGAGI. The CDR3 sequence is CASSGRGSYEQYF. The CDR3 coding sequence is TGTGCCAGCAGTGGAAGGGGTTCCTACGAGCAGTACTTC.

By its share, this clone is medium-sized. The J gene is TRBJ2-7, the V gene TRBV4-1, with 8 bases identical to TRBD2. Looked up from germline, CDR1 is MGHRA and CDR2 is YSYEKL. Germline trimming cut 7 bases from V and 0 bases from J; bases unmatched to any gene: 5. This CDR3 has 14 amino acids. The CDR3 loop reads CASTPGLGSYEQYF. CDR3 bases: TGCGCCAGCACACCGGGACTAGGCTCCTACGAGCAGTACTTC.